This T cell receptor (beta chain) came from a study of blood T cells in healthy people across ages. The length of the CDR3 is 16 residues. The germline V gene has CDR1 KGHDR and CDR2 SFDVKD. A second PCR, run for roughly 7 to 12 cycles, used a sample-barcoded 5' primer plus a J-beta primer mix. TCRdb recomputed calls from the 5' RACE reads with MiXCR, one row per CDR3 protein. Of hundreds of thousands of distinct CDR3 sequences in the sample, under 65% were seen once. This clonotype was observed a handful of times. V is TRBV24-1 and J is TRBJ2-1; D may be TRBD2 (6 bases). The closer fit of TRBJ2-7 to the DNA end suggests the J call may be wrong. The receptor's source is a woman of 80 years or more in good health. The sample was blood. CDR3 loop: CATSDSIAESYNEQYF. CDR3 sequence (DNA): TGTGCCACCAGTGATTCCATAGCGGAGTCCTACAATGAGCAGTACTTC.